A single T cell receptor (beta chain) is shown here with its context. Antigen specificity is unknown. The data stem from a study of blood T cells in healthy people across ages. Broader study findings: Across the age range, TCR beta diversity per million T cells fell in a roughly linear way. Naive and antigen-experienced cells could not be conclusively compared, given unsorted PBMCs.

CDR3 size: 13 residues. Germline V lookup: CDR1 DFQATT, CDR2 SNEGSKA (reference sequence). V was pared by 6 bases and J by 5 bases, with 11 bases between. Collection of 8.5 to 10 milliliters of peripheral blood was performed for each donor. For the second PCR, which ran for about 6 to 12 cycles, a sample-barcoded 5' primer and a J-beta primer mix were used. Every sample returned 2.5 million or more CDR3-containing paired-end reads. TCRdb passed the 5' RACE reads through MiXCR, listing each CDR3 protein once. Of 1.5 million to 1.8 million distinct CDR3 sequences detected, approximately 42% appear once; the ten largest clones hold more than 4%.

The sample consisted of blood. This receptor was taken from a woman under 30 in good health. The V call is TRBV20-1, the J call TRBJ1-6; no clear D gene. The DNA for the CDR3 is TGCAGTGCCTTTAAGGACCATAATTCACCCCTCCACTTT. Residues: CSAFKDHNSPLHF.